The 20 T cell receptor beta chains listed next were all sequenced from one sample in a study of blood T cell repertoires in COVID-19. Data came from immunoSEQ multiplex PCR; TCRdb stores just in-frame clones and leaves some out. Of 110,000 to 150,000 clones detected, about 84% appear once; the ten largest clones hold 1.5% to 2%. Sequenced sample: PBMCs or T cells enriched from blood (not recorded which). Receptors originate from a woman younger than 35 who had been exposed to COVID-19.

The genes are TRBV7-9 and TRBJ2-7, with 9 bases that match TRBD1. Germline V gene lookup returns CDR1 SEHNR and CDR2 FQNEAQ (reference sequence). The junction had 9 bases not matched to a gene; V was cut back by 4 bases and J by 2 bases. The CDR3 extends over 16 amino acids. The CDR3 spells CASSSTARQGAYEQYF. Written as DNA, the CDR3 is TGTGCCAGCAGCTCAACCGCTCGACAGGGGGCCTACGAGCAGTACTTC.

The V and J genes are TRBV5-1 and TRBJ1-2; tentatively, D is TRBD1 (5 bases). V lost 4 bases and J lost 1, with 14 bases in between. CDR3 length: 15 amino acids. Germline V gives CDR1 SGHRS, CDR2 YFSETQ. DNA for the CDR3: TGCGCCAGCAGCGACCCTTCTAGGGGTAACTATGGCTACACCTTC. Its protein is CASSDPSRGNYGYTF.

Worth noting for this clone: Sequence at one end of the junction differs from germline and may be a read error. V and J are TRBV27 and TRBJ1-1, with a weak D call TRBD1 (6 bases). The germline V gene has CDR1 MNHEY and CDR2 SMNVEV (reference sequence). This CDR3 is built from 14 residues. The CDR3 DNA reads TGTGCCAGCAGTTTAGTGTCCCGGGACACAGAAGCTTTCTTT. Translated, it gives CASSLVSRDTEAFF.

The CDR3 spells CASSFRGSSNQPQHF. CDR3 nucleotides: TGTGCCAGCAGCTTTCGCGGGTCTTCCAATCAGCCCCAGCATTTT. This sequence joins TRBV11-2 and TRBJ1-5; the D is unclear. Trimming shortened V by 3 bases and J by 3 bases, and 12 bases separated the two germline ends. This CDR3 comprises 15 residues. Germline-derived CDR1 and CDR2 are SGHAT and FQNNGV. Combining the CDR3 with reference TRBV11-2 and TRBJ1-5 gives the whole variable domain EAGVAQSPRYKIIEKRQSVAFWCNPISGHATLYWYQQILGQGPKLLIQFQNNGVVDDSQLPKDRFSAERLKGVDSTLKIQPAKLEDSAVYLCASSFRGSSNQPQHFGDGTRLSIL.

The V call is TRBV2, the J call TRBJ2-1; D is possibly TRBD1 (6 bases). Germline CDR1 SNHLY, CDR2 FYNNEI. The CDR3 sequence is 13 residues long. Trimming stripped 3 bases from V and 8 bases from J, with 11 bases between. The DNA for the CDR3 is TGTGCCAGCAGTGACGGGTCAGGGGATGAGCAGTTCTTC. Translation gives CASSDGSGDEQFF.

The rearrangement links TRBV7-6 to TRBJ2-1; TRBD2 might be the D (5 bases). Trimming stripped 2 bases from V and 8 bases from J, with 10 bases between. Germline V CDR1 and CDR2: SGHVS, FNYEAQ. This CDR3 is built from 13 residues. The CDR3 coding sequence is TGTGCCAGCAGCTTAAAAACTAGTTATGAGCAGTTCTTC. It is translated as CASSLKTSYEQFF.

This clone was seen a single time. The chain recombines TRBV28 with TRBJ2-1; 9 bases are a match to TRBD1. The V and J ends lost 5 bases and 8 bases, in that order; junction bases with no gene match: 7. The CDR3 runs to 14 residues. The germline CDR1 and CDR2 sequences are MDHEN and SYDVKM. CDR3 DNA sequence: TGTGCCAGCAGTCTGGACAGGGGTATCTATGAGCAGTTCTTC. This codes for CASSLDRGIYEQFF.

V and J are TRBV7-2 and TRBJ2-7; possible D gene TRBD2, 6 bases. V shed 5 bases and J shed 0 bases, with 14 bases lying between them. This CDR3 has 15 residues. Germline CDR1 and CDR2: SGHTA and FQGNSA. CDR3 sequence (DNA): TGTGCCAGCAGCCCAAGGGAGGCAGCCTCCTACGAGCAGTACTTC. Encoded protein: CASSPREAASYEQYF.

CDR3 DNA: TGTGCCAGCAGCTTGGCGTGGCGGGACACAGATACGCAGTATTTT. Translation gives CASSLAWRDTDTQYF. The chain is built from TRBV5-4 and TRBJ2-3; D may be TRBD2 (6 bases). This CDR3 comprises 15 residues. V was clipped by 0 bases and J by 2 bases, with 10 bases between them. Germline V gene data show CDR1 as SGHNT and CDR2 as YYREEE (reference sequence). Drawing the rest from reference TRBV5-4 and TRBJ2-3, the complete variable domain is ETGVTQSPTHLIKTRGQQVTLRCSSQSGHNTVSWYQQALGQGPQFIFQYYREEENGRGNFPPRFSGLQFPNYSSELNVNALELDDSALYLCASSLAWRDTDTQYFGPGTRLTVL.

This clone was observed a handful of times. The chain is built from TRBV28 and TRBJ1-2; D is ambiguous. Germline CDR1 MDHEN, CDR2 SYDVKM. The ends were cut back, 10 bases at V and 3 bases at J, with 9 bases in the middle. The CDR3 totals 11 residues. The CDR3 loop is CATQVYYGYTF. CDR3 DNA: TGTGCCACCCAGGTTTACTATGGCTACACCTTC.

V is TRBV5-1 and J is TRBJ1-4; D possibly corresponds to TRBD1 (6 bases). Germline loops: CDR1 SGHRS, CDR2 YFSETQ. This CDR3 is built from 19 residues. Trimming removed 3 bases from V and 2 bases from J, with 23 bases in between. The CDR3 reads CASSSSGGRYRGTNEKLFF. CDR3 sequence (DNA): TGCGCCAGCAGCTCCTCGGGGGGCCGCTATCGGGGGACTAATGAAAAACTGTTTTTT.

V is TRBV15 and J is TRBJ2-1, with 7 positions matching TRBD2. V dropped 5 bases and J dropped 5; count of bases not matched to a gene: 12. Germline V gene sequence: CDR1 LNHNV, CDR2 YYDKDF (reference sequence). This CDR3 is built from 16 residues. The CDR3 spells CATSGVHGSGNNEQFF. The CDR3 nucleotides read TGTGCCACCAGCGGCGTCCACGGAAGCGGGAACAATGAGCAGTTCTTC.

This clone came up once. V and J are TRBV5-4 and TRBJ2-3, with 9 bases that match TRBD2. The V gene's germline CDR1 is SGHNT and CDR2 YYREEE (reference sequence). Germline trimming cut 2 bases from V and 4 bases from J; bases unmatched to any gene: 11. The CDR3 is made up of 17 amino acids. This CDR3 reads CASSLEVWREGPDTQYF. The CDR3 nucleotides read TGTGCCAGCAGCTTAGAGGTCTGGCGGGAGGGGCCAGATACGCAGTATTTT.

V usage is TRBV25-1 and J usage is TRBJ1-1, with a tentative D call TRBD1 (5 bases). V lost 1 base, J lost 4 bases, and 10 bases lay in between. The germline V gene encodes CDR1 MGHDK and CDR2 SYGVNS. The CDR3 consists of 14 residues. CDR3 bases: TGTGCCAGCAGTGAATCCAGGGTGGGCACTGAAGCTTTCTTT. This gives the protein CASSESRVGTEAFF.

The V call is TRBV29-1, the J call TRBJ2-2; 7 nucleotides align to TRBD2. The trim removed 2 bases at V and 2 bases at J, leaving 5 bases unmatched. The germline V gene encodes CDR1 SQVTM and CDR2 ANQGSEA. This CDR3 has 15 residues. DNA of the CDR3: TGCAGCGTTGAATACGCGGGACTAAACACCGGGGAGCTGTTTTTT. It encodes CSVEYAGLNTGELFF.

The V call is TRBV5-1, the J call TRBJ1-1; D not resolved. The germline V gene encodes CDR1 SGHRS and CDR2 YFSETQ. There are 13 residues in the CDR3. With 0 bases removed from V and 5 bases from J, the gap between germline ends came to 8 bases. The CDR3 protein is CASSLATATEAFF. CDR3 coding DNA: TGCGCCAGCAGCTTGGCTACTGCTACTGAAGCTTTCTTT. Complete variable domain (other parts from reference TRBV5-1 and TRBJ1-1): KAGVTQTPRYLIKTRGQQVTLSCSPISGHRSVSWYQQTPGQGLQFLFEYFSETQRNKGNFPGRFSGRQFSNSRSEMNVSTLELGDSALYLCASSLATATEAFFGQGTRLTVV.

The chain has TRBV10-3 and TRBJ2-5, with TRBD1 matching 10 bases. The CDR3 loop spans 19 amino acids. Germline values: CDR1 ENHRY, CDR2 SYGVKD. V lost 0 bases, J lost 2 bases, and 12 bases stayed unmatched. CDR3 sequence (DNA): TGTGCCATCAGTGAGTCGAAATACCAGGACAGGGGGTGGCAAGAGACCCAGTACTTC. Its translation: CAISESKYQDRGWQETQYF.

The rearrangement links TRBV30 to TRBJ1-2, with TRBD1 matching over 10 bases. This CDR3 is 13 amino acids long. Germline V CDR1 and CDR2: GTSNPN, SVGIG (reference sequence). Trimming removed 2 bases from V and 8 bases from J; junction bases left unmatched: 5. CDR3 coding DNA: TGTGCCTGGAGTAGGGACAGGGGAAACGGCTACACCTTC. Translation: CAWSRDRGNGYTF.

Concerning this clone: Other DNA sequences of this sample code for an identical CDR3. The chain uses TRBV30 and TRBJ1-5; 9 positions match TRBD1. Germline loops: CDR1 GTSNPN, CDR2 SVGIG (reference sequence). The CDR3 is 14 residues long. Unmatched junction bases numbered 5, after V lost 4 bases and J lost 4 bases. As DNA, the CDR3 is TGTGCCTGGACCAGAGGGACAGGGAATCAGCCCCAGCATTTT. Amino acid sequence: CAWTRGTGNQPQHF.

This clone has a handful of counts. This chain links TRBV7-2 with TRBJ2-4, with 8 bases aligning to TRBD2. Trimming removed 4 bases from V and 0 bases from J; junction bases left unmatched: 11. CDR3 length: 18 amino acids. Germline assignment: CDR1 SGHTA and CDR2 FQGNSA. The CDR3 nucleotides are TGTGCCAGCAGCTCAACGGTGGCGGGGGGACTAGCCAAAAACATTCAGTACTTC. It encodes CASSSTVAGGLAKNIQYF.